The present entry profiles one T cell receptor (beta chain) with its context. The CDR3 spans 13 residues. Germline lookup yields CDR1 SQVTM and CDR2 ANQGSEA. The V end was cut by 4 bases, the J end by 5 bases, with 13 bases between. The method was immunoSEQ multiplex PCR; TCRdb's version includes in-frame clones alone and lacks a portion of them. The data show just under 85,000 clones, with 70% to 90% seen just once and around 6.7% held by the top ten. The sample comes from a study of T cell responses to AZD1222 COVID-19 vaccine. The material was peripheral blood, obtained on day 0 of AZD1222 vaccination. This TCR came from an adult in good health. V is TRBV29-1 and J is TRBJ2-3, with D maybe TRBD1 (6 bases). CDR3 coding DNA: TGCAGCGTTGGAGGGGGATTAGGAGATACGCAGTATTTT. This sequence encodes CSVGGGLGDTQYF.